A single sample gave rise to the 11 T cell receptor beta chains below, sequenced in a study of control samples from healthy donors and cancer patients (dated by TCRdb to the early 2020s). Receptor libraries were prepared by the immunoSEQ multiplex PCR assay. Held by TCRdb, this immuneACCESS table contains in-frame sequences only and omits some clones. Under half of the omission traces to an unresolved V gene where checked; the cause of the rest is unknown. This sample comprises around 42,000 clones, roughly 94% of them detected only once. Roughly 25% of the sample is taken by the ten largest. Source material: blood. The receptor set was obtained from a man in his 60s in good health.

The rearrangement links TRBV19 to TRBJ1-6; D is unresolved. The V end was cut by 1 base, the J end by 9 bases, with 13 bases between. This CDR3 comprises 15 residues. The germline gives CDR1 LNHDA, CDR2 SQIVND (reference sequence). This CDR3 is CASSIALVPGSPLHF. The CDR3 DNA is TGTGCCAGTAGTATAGCTCTGGTTCCAGGTTCACCCCTCCACTTT.

This chain uses TRBV28 with TRBJ1-2; D is uncertain. Germline V gives CDR1 MDHEN, CDR2 SYDVKM. Trimming cost V 2 bases and J 5 bases, with 6 bases left between them. There are 12 residues in the CDR3. For the CDR3, the DNA is TGTGCCAGCAGTTTAGGGAGGTATGGCTACACCTTC. It yields the protein CASSLGRYGYTF.

This sequence joins TRBV28 and TRBJ1-4; no clear D. Per the germline V gene, CDR1 is MDHEN and CDR2 is SYDVKM. V lost 3 bases and J 3 bases, leaving 8 bases between the germline ends. The CDR3 runs to 14 residues. CDR3 nucleotides: TGTGCCAGCAGTTTGGGTGGGGCTAATGAAAAACTGTTTTTT. This encodes CASSLGGANEKLFF. The full variable domain, its missing parts supplied by reference TRBV28 and TRBJ1-4, is DVKVTQSSRYLVKRTGEKVFLECVQDMDHENMFWYRQDPGLGLRLIYFSYDVKMKEKGDIPEGYSVSREKKERFSLILESASTNQTSMYLCASSLGGANEKLFFGSGTQLSVL.

The CDR3, as DNA: TGTGCCAGTAGTTCATCCAGGGGGCACCACAATGAGCAGTTCTTC. This translates into CASSSSRGHHNEQFF. The chain employs TRBV19 and TRBJ2-1; the match to TRBD1 covers 8 bases. The germline V gene has CDR1 LNHDA and CDR2 SQIVND (reference sequence). The CDR3 totals 15 residues. Germline trimming cut 5 bases from V and 5 bases from J; bases unmatched to any gene: 8.

This clone showed up just a few times. The V and J genes are TRBV14 and TRBJ1-6, with D unclear. V was pared by 1 base and J by 10 bases, with 11 bases between. Germline CDR1 is SGHDN and CDR2 is FVKESK. This CDR3 is built from 14 residues. CDR3 DNA sequence: TGTGCCAGCAGCCAAGGTCTGGGTAACTCACCCCTCCACTTT. Translated: CASSQGLGNSPLHF.

The rearrangement joins TRBV24-1 to TRBJ2-1; TRBD2 might be the D (6 bases). Germline V gene lookup returns CDR1 KGHDR and CDR2 SFDVKD. CDR3 length: 15 amino acids. Between the trimmed V and J ends, which lost 3 bases and 0 bases, there was a span of 8 bases. CDR3 sequence: CATSDTGGSYNEQFF. DNA of the CDR3: TGTGCCACCAGTGATACCGGGGGCTCCTACAATGAGCAGTTCTTC.

This chain links TRBV21-1 with TRBJ2-7; the tabulated D call, TRBD2, remains unverified against the DNA. TRBV21-1 corresponds to a pseudogene. This CDR3 is 16 amino acids long. The DNA for the CDR3 is TGTGCCAGCAGCAAAGCCGCCCTAGCGGACTACTACGAGCAGTACTTC. Its translation is CASSKAALADYYEQYF.

This chain links TRBV30 with TRBJ1-6; no definite D call. Germline V lookup: CDR1 GTSNPN, CDR2 SVGIG (reference sequence). V lost 7 bases and J 10 bases, leaving 17 bases between the germline ends. The CDR3 is 13 residues long. CDR3 DNA sequence: TGTGCCTCCAAACCAGGACCTGGGTCACCCCTCCACTTT. Amino acid sequence: CASKPGPGSPLHF.

This chain connects TRBV27 to TRBJ2-1; no clear D gene. The CDR3 has 14 amino acids. Per germline, CDR1 MNHEY and CDR2 SMNVEV (reference sequence). Trimming left V 5 bases short and J 2 bases short, with 10 bases between. The CDR3 region is CASSPRYPYNEQFF. The CDR3 coding sequence is TGTGCCAGCAGTCCTCGTTATCCCTACAATGAGCAGTTCTTC.

This clone was found once. The chain is built from TRBV19 and TRBJ1-4; D call uncertain. Deletions cut 1 base from V and 7 bases from J, with 10 bases between. The CDR3 runs 14 residues. CDR1 LNHDA and CDR2 SQIVND come from the germline V gene (reference sequence). The CDR3 DNA follows: TGTGCCAGTAGTATAGTCGCCGGATTTGAAAAACTGTTTTTT. Protein product: CASSIVAGFEKLFF.

This chain connects TRBV10-3 to TRBJ2-7; TRBD1 might be the D (6 bases). CDR3 length equals 15 residues. The germline CDR1 and CDR2 sequences are ENHRY and SYGVKD. V lost 6 bases, J lost 0 bases, and 15 bases lay in between. CDR3 DNA sequence: TGTGCCATCAGAAACGATACAGGGAACTCCTACGAGCAGTACTTC. Translated: CAIRNDTGNSYEQYF.